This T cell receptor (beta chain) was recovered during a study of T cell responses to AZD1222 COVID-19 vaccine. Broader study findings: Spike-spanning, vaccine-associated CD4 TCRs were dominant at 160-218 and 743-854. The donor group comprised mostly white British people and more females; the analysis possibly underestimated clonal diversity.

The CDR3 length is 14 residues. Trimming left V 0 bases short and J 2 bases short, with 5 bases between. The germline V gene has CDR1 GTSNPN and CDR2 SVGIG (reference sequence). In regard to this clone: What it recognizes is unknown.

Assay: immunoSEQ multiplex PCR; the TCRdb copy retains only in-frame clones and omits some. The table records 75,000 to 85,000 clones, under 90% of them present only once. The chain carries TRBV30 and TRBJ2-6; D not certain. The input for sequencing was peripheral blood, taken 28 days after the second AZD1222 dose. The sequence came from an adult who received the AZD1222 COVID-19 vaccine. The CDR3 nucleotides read TGTGCCTGGAGTGTTTCTCCTGGGGCCAACGTCCTGACTTTC. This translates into CAWSVSPGANVLTF.